The sequence of this T cell receptor beta chain was determined in a study of cytomegalovirus exposure and HLA in healthy donors. Study overall: Assignment to the Caucasian-associated ancestry cluster applied to about 80% of the approximately 380 genotyped donors.

Findings and caveats of the study: Published work reported that the classifier diagnosed cytomegalovirus status with high specificity and sensitivity. It was shown in a later analysis that HLA-associated TCR beta chains were more clonally expanded than other, equally common chains.

Germline V lookup: CDR1 SGHRS, CDR2 YFSETQ. The CDR3 length is 16 residues. Trimming cost V 7 bases and J 3 bases, with 19 bases left between them. A note on this clone: The antigen remains undetermined.

The donors comprised healthy bone marrow donors. A multiplex PCR was run with 60 Vbeta primers and 13 Jbeta primers. The assay was immunoSEQ multiplex PCR, and TCRdb's table has in-frame clones only and misses some. The data show around 97,000 clones, around 76% seen once. The sample comprised PBMCs. The V and J genes are TRBV5-1 and TRBJ1-4; no firm D call. The sequence came from a woman aged 18-29 years in good health and CMV-seropositive. Written as DNA, the CDR3 is TGCGCCAGCCATAACCCCCGTGGGAGTTCTAATGAAAAACTGTTTTTT. This translates into CASHNPRGSSNEKLFF.